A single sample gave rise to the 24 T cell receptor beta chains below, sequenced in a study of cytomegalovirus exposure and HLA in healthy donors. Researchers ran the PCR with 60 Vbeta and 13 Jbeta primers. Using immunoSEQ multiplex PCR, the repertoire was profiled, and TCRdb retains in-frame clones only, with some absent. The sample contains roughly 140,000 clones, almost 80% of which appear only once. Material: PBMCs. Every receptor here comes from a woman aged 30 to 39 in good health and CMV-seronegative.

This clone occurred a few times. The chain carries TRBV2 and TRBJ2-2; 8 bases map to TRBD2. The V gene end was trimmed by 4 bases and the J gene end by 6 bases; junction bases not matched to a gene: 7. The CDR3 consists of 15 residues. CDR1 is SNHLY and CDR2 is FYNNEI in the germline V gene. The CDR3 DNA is TGTGCCAGCAGTGCCCGCGGGGGGAGGTCCGGGGAGCTGTTTTTT. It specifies CASSARGGRSGELFF.

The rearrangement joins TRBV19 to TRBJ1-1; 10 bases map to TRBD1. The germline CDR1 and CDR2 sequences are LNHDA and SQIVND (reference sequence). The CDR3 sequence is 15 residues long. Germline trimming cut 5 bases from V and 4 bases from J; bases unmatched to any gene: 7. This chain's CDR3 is CASSLTGTGVTEAFF. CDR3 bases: TGTGCCAGTAGTCTAACCGGGACAGGGGTCACTGAAGCTTTCTTT. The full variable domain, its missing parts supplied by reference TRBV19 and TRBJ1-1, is DGGITQSPKYLFRKEGQNVTLSCEQNLNHDAMYWYRQDPGQGLRLIYYSQIVNDFQKGDIAEGYSVSREKKESFPLTVTSAQKNPTAFYLCASSLTGTGVTEAFFGQGTRLTVV.

The CDR3 DNA reads as TGTGCCAGCAGTTCCCCTGGGACAGGGGGGGATGGCTACACCTTC. It translates to CASSSPGTGGDGYTF. V is TRBV6-5 and J is TRBJ1-2; 11 bases agree with TRBD1. Trimming removed 4 bases from V and 6 bases from J; junction bases left unmatched: 7. Per germline, CDR1 MNHEY and CDR2 SVGAGI. The CDR3 spans 15 residues.

The CDR3 sequence: CASSPTAGMNEKLFF. CDR3 in DNA: TGTGCCAGCAGCCCGACAGCAGGGATGAATGAAAAACTGTTTTTT. V usage is TRBV11-1 and J usage is TRBJ1-4, with D perhaps TRBD1 (5 bases). This CDR3 comprises 15 residues. CDR1 SGHAT and CDR2 FQDESV come from the germline V gene (reference sequence). The ends were cut back, 5 bases at V and 5 bases at J, with 15 bases in the middle.

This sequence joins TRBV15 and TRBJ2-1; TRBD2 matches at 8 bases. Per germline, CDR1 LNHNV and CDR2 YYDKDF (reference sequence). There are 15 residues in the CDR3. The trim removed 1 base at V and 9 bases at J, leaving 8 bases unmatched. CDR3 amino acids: CATSRVGGGFSEQFF. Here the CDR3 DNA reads TGTGCCACCAGCAGAGTGGGCGGGGGGTTTTCTGAGCAGTTCTTC.

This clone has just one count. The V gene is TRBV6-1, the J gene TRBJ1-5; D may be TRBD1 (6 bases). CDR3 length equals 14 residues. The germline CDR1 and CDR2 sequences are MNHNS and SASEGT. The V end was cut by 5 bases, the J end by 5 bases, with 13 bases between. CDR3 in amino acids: CASSPRQADQPQHF. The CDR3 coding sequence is TGTGCCAGCAGTCCAAGACAGGCTGATCAGCCCCAGCATTTT.

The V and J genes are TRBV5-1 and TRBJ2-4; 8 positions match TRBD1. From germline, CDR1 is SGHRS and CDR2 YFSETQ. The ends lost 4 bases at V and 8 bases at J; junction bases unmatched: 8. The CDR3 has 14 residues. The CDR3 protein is CASSRGGQGDIQYF. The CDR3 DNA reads TGCGCCAGCAGCCGGGGTGGACAGGGTGACATTCAGTACTTC.

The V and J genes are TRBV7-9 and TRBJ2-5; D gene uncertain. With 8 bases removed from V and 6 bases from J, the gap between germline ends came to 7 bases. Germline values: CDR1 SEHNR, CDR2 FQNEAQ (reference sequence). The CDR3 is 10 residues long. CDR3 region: CASAIQTQYF. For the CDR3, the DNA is TGTGCCAGCGCGATCCAGACCCAGTACTTC.

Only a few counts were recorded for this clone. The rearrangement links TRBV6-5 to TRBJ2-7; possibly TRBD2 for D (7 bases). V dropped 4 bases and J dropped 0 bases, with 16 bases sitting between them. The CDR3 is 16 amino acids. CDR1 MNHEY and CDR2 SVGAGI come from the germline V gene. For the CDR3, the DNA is TGTGCCAGCAGTTCCGACTGGGGGGGGCCCTCCTACGAGCAGTACTTC. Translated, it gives CASSSDWGGPSYEQYF.

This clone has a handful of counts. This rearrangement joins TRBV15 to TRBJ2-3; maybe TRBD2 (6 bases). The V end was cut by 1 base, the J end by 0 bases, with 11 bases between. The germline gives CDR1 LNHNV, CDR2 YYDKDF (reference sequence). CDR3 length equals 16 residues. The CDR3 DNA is TGTGCCACCAGCAGAGGCGGGACTCATAGCACAGATACGCAGTATTTT. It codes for CATSRGGTHSTDTQYF.

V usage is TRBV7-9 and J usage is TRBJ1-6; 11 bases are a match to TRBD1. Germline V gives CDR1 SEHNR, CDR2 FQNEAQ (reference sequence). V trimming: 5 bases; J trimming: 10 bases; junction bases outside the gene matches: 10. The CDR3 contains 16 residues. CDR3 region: CASSPSVGTGGSPLHF. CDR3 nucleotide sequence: TGTGCCAGCAGCCCCTCTGTTGGGACAGGGGGGTCACCCCTCCACTTT.

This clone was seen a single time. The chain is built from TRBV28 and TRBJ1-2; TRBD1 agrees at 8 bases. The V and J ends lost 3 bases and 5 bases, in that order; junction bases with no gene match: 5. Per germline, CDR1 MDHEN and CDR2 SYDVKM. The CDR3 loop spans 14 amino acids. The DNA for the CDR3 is TGTGCCAGCAGTTTTGCATGGACAGGGTATGGCTACACCTTC. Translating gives CASSFAWTGYGYTF.

The CDR3 reads CASSPQRNQPQHF. CDR3 nucleotides: TGTGCCAGCAGTCCCCAGCGGAATCAGCCCCAGCATTTT. The chain couples TRBV27 to TRBJ1-5, with D uncertain. The CDR3 is 13 amino acids. Germline CDR1 and CDR2: MNHEY and SMNVEV (reference sequence). The V end was cut by 5 bases, the J end by 4 bases, with 9 bases between.

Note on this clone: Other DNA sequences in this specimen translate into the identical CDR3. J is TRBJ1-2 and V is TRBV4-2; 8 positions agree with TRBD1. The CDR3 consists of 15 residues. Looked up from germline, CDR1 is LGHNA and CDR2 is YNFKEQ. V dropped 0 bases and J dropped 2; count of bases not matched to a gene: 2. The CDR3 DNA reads TGTGCCAGCAGCCAAGATACAGGGGGGAACTATGGCTACACCTTC. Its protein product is CASSQDTGGNYGYTF.

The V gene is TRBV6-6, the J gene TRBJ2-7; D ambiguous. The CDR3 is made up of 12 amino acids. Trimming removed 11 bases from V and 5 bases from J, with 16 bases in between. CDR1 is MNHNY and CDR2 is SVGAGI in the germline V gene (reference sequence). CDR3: CACSASSDEQYF. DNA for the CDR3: TGTGCCTGCTCAGCGAGCAGCGACGAGCAGTACTTC.

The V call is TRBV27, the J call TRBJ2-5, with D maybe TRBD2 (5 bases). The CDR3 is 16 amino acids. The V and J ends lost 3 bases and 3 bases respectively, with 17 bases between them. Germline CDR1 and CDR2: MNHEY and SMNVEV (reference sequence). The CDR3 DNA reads TGTGCCAGCAGTTTTGCTCTCCGGGTGGAGGAAGAGACCCAGTACTTC. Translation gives CASSFALRVEEETQYF.

CDR3 sequence: CASSSSGGAPGELFF. The DNA for the CDR3 is TGTGCCAGTAGCTCTAGCGGGGGGGCGCCCGGGGAGCTGTTTTTT. This chain connects TRBV19 to TRBJ2-2; 12 bases align to TRBD2. The germline CDR1 and CDR2 sequences are LNHDA and SQIVND (reference sequence). The CDR3 runs 15 residues. Trimming took 6 bases from V and 6 from J; bases not matched to a gene: 5.

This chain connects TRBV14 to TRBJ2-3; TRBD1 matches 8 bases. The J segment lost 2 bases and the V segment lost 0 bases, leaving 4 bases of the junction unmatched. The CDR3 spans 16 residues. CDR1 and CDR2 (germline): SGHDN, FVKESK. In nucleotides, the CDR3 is TGTGCCAGCAGCCAAGATGGACAGGGAGACACAGATACGCAGTATTTT. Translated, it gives CASSQDGQGDTDTQYF. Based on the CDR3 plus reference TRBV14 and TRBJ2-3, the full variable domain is EAGVTQFPSHSVIEKGQTVTLRCDPISGHDNLYWYRRVMGKEIKFLLHFVKESKQDESGMPNNRFLAERTGGTYSTLKVQPAELEDSGVYFCASSQDGQGDTDTQYFGPGTRLTVL.

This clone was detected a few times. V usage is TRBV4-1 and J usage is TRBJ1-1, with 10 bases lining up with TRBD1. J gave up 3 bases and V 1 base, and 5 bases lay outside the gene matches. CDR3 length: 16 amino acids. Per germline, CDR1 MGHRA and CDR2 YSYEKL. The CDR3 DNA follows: TGCGCCAGCAGCCAAGGGACAGGGGGTAGATACACTGAAGCTTTCTTT. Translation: CASSQGTGGRYTEAFF.

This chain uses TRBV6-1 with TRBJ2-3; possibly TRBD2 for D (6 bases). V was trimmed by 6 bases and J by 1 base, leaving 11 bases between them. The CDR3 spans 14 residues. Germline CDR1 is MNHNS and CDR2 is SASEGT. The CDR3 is CASSPGLRTDTQYF. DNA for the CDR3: TGTGCCAGCAGCCCGGGACTCCGCACAGATACGCAGTATTTT.

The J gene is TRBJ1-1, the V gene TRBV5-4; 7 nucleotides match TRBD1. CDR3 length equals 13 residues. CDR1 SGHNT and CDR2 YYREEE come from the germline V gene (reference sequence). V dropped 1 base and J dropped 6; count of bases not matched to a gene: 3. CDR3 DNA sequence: TGTGCCAGCAGCTTGTTAGACAGGGCTGAAGCTTTCTTT. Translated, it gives CASSLLDRAEAFF.

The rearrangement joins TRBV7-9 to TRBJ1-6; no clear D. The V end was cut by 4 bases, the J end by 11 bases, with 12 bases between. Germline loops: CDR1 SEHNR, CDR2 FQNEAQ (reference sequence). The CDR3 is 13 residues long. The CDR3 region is CASSSQRSTPLHF. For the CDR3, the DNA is TGTGCCAGCAGCTCTCAGCGATCGACACCCCTCCACTTT.

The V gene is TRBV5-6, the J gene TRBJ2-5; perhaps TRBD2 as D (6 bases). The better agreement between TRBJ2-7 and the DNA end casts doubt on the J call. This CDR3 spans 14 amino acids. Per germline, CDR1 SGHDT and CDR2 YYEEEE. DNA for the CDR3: TGTGCCAGCAGCTATCGGGGGAACTCCTACGAGCAGTACTTC. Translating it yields CASSYRGNSYEQYF.

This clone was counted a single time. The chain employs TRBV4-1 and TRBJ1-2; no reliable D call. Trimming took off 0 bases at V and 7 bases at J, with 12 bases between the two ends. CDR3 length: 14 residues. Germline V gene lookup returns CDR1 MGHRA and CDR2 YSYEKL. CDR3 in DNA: TGCGCCAGCAGCCAAGATTTTTTTAACGGTGGCTACACCTTC. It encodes CASSQDFFNGGYTF.